The T cell receptor beta chain under discussion was sequenced for a study of T cells in tumors after PD-1 blockade. Study-level findings and limits: Peripheral recruitment is suggested, as some novel exhausted tumor clones were in pre-treatment blood.

V lost 0 bases and J lost 8, with 11 bases in between. Germline V gives CDR1 SGDLS, CDR2 YYNGEE. This CDR3 is built from 13 residues. TCRdb's table, derived via immunoSEQ multiplex PCR, lists solely in-frame clones and lacks some. The sample carries about 15,000 clones, around 79% recorded once. On this clone itself: Its target is unknown.

V and J are TRBV9 and TRBJ2-5; no clear D. The input for sequencing was PBMCs, taken after anti-PD-1 treatment. This clonotype was sampled from a human donor with basal cell carcinoma. CDR3 sequence (DNA): TGTGCCAGCAGCGTAGTGTCACTGGGAACCCAGTACTTC. It codes for CASSVVSLGTQYF.